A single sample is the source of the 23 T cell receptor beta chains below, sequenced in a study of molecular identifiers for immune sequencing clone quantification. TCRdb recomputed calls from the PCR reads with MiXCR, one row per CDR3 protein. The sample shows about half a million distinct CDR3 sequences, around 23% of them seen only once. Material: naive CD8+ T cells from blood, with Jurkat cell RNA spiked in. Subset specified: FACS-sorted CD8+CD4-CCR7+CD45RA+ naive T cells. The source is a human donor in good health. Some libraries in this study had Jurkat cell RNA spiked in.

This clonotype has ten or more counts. Here the CDR3 DNA reads TGTGCCAGCAGCCGGCCGGGGCGTGCTGAAGCTTTCTTT. Its protein is CASSRPGRAEAFF. The chain couples TRBV7-6 to TRBJ1-1; weak D call: TRBD1 (5 bases). This CDR3 region has 13 residues. V was trimmed by 5 bases and J by 6 bases, leaving 13 bases between them. CDR1 SGHVS and CDR2 FNYEAQ come from the germline V gene.

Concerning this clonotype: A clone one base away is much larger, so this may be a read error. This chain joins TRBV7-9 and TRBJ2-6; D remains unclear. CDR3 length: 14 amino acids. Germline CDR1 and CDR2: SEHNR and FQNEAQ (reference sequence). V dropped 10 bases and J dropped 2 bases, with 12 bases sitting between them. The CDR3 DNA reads TGTGCCACCTCTACATACCCTGGGGCCAACGTCCTGACTTTC. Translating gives CATSTYPGANVLTF.

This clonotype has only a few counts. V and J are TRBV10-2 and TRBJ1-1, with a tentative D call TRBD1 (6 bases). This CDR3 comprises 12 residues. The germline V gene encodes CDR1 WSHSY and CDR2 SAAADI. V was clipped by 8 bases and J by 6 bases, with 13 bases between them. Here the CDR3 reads CASSEEGAEAFF. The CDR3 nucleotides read TGCGCCAGCTCGGAGGAGGGGGCTGAAGCTTTCTTT.

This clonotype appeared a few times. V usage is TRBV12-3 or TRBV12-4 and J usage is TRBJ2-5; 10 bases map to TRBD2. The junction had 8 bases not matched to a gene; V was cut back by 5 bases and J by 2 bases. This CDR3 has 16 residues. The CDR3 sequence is CASSAGTSEAQETQYF. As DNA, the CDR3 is TGTGCCAGCAGTGCAGGGACTAGCGAGGCACAAGAGACCCAGTACTTC.

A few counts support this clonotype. CDR3 coding DNA: TGTGCCAGCAGTGAAGGGGACAGGGGTTCGGAGGAGTACTATGGCTACACCTTC. It is translated as CASSEGDRGSEEYYGYTF. This rearrangement joins TRBV2 to TRBJ1-2, with TRBD1 matching over 10 bases. The CDR3 has 18 amino acids. Germline-derived CDR1 and CDR2 are SNHLY and FYNNEI. After removal of 1 base from V and 3 bases from J, the junction contained 11 bases not matched to a gene.

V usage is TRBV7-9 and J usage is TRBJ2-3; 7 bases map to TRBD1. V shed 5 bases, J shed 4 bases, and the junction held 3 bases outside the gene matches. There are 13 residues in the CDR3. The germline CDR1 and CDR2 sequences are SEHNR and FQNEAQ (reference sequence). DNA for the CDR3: TGTGCCAGCAGCCGAGGACAGGCAGATACGCAGTATTTT. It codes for CASSRGQADTQYF.

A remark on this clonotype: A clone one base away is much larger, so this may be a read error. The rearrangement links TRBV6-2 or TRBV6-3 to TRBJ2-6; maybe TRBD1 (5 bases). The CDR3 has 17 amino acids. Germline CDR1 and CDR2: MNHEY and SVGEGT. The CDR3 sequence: CASSYLPRTSGANVPTF. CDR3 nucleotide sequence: TGTGCCAGCAGTTACCTCCCTCGGACATCTGGGGCCAACGTCCCGACTTTC.

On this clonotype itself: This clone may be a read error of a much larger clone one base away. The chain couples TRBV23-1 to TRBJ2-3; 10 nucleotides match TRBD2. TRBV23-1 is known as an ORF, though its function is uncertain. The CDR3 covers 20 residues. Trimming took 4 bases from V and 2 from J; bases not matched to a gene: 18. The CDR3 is CASSLNSDPPLAGATDTQYF. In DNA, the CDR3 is TGCGCCAGCAGTCTCAATTCCGATCCTCCTCTAGCGGGGGCCACAGATACGCAGTATTTT.

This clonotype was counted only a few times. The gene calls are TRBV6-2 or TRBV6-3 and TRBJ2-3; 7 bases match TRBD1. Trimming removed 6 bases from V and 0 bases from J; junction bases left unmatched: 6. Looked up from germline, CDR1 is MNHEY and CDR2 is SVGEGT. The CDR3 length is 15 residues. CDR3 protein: CASSPGQTSTDTQYF. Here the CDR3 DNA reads TGTGCCAGCAGCCCGGGACAGACTAGCACAGATACGCAGTATTTT.

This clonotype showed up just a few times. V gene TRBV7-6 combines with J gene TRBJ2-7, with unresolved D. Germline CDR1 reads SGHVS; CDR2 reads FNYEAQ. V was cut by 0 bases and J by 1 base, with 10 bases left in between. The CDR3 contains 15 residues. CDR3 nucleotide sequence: TGTGCCAGCAGCTTAGCCCCCGGACGGTCCTACGAGCAGTACTTC. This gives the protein CASSLAPGRSYEQYF. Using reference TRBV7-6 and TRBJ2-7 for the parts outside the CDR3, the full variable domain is GAGVSQSPRYKVTKRGQDVALRCDPISGHVSLYWYRQALGQGPEFLTYFNYEAQQDKSGLPNDRFSAERPEGSISTLTIQRTEQRDSAMYRCASSLAPGRSYEQYFGPGTRLTVT.

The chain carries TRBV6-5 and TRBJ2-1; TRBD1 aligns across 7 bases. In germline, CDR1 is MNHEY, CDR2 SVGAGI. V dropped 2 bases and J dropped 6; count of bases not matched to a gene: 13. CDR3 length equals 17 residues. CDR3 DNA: TGTGCCAGCAGTTACCCTCGATCGGGACAGTTCGGCAATGAGCAGTTCTTC. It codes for CASSYPRSGQFGNEQFF.

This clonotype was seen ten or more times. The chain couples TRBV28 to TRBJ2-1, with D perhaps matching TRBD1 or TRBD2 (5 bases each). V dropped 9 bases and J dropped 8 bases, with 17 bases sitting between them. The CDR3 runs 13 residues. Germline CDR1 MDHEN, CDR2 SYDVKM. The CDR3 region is CASFKGPGHEQFF. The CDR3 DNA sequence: TGTGCCAGTTTTAAGGGTCCGGGGCATGAGCAGTTCTTC. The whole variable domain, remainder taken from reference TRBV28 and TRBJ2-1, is DVKVTQSSRYLVKRTGEKVFLECVQDMDHENMFWYRQDPGLGLRLIYFSYDVKMKEKGDIPEGYSVSREKKERFSLILESASTNQTSMYLCASFKGPGHEQFFGPGTRLTVL.

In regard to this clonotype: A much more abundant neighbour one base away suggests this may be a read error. Here the CDR3 reads CASSYEGAPTEKLFF. CDR3 DNA: TGTGCCAGCAGTTATGAAGGGGCCCCGACTGAAAAACTGTTTTTT. V gene TRBV6-5 combines with J gene TRBJ1-4; possibly TRBD1 for D (5 bases). With 3 bases removed from V and 7 bases from J, the gap between germline ends came to 15 bases. The CDR3 runs 15 residues. Germline assignment: CDR1 MNHEY and CDR2 SVGAGI.

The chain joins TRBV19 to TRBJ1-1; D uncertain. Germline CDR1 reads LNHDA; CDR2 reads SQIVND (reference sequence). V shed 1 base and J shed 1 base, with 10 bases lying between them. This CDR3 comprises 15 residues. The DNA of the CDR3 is TGTGCCAGTAGTATAGTGAAGGTTTCGAACACTGAAGCTTTCTTT. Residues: CASSIVKVSNTEAFF.

In DNA form, the CDR3 reads TGTGCCAGCACCAACCGGGGGACTCCGGGGTTCGATCAGCCCCAGCATTTT. Protein: CASTNRGTPGFDQPQHF. The V call is TRBV6-2 or TRBV6-3, the J call TRBJ1-5; D may be TRBD1 (5 bases). V was cut by 7 bases and J by 5 bases, with 24 bases left in between. Germline CDR1 reads MNHEY; CDR2 reads SVGEGT. This CDR3 region has 17 residues.

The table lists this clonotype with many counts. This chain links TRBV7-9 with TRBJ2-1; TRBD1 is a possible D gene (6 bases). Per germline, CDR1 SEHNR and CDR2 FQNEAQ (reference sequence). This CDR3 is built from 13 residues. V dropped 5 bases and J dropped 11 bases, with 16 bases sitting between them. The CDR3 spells CASSDKQGPKQFF. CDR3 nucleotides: TGTGCCAGCAGCGACAAACAGGGTCCCAAGCAGTTCTTC.

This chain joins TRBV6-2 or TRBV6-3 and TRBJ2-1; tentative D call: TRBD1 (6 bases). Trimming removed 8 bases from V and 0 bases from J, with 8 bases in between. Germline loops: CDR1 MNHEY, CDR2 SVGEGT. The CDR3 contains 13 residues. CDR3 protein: CASGQSSYNEQFF. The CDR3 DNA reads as TGTGCCAGCGGACAGAGCTCCTACAATGAGCAGTTCTTC.

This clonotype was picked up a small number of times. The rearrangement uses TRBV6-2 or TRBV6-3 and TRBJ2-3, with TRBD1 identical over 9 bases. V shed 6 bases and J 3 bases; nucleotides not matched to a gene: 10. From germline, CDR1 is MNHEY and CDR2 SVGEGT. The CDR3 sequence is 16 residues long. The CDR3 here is CASRDYTGGLTDTQYF. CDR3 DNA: TGTGCCAGCAGGGACTATACAGGGGGCCTTACAGATACGCAGTATTTT.

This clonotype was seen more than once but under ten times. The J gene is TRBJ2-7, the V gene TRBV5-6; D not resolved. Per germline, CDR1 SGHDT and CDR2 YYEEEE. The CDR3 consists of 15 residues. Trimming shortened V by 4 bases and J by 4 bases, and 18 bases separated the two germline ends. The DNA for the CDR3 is TGTGCCAGCAGCCAACTCTCGACTCCTACTTACGAGCAGTACTTC. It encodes CASSQLSTPTYEQYF.

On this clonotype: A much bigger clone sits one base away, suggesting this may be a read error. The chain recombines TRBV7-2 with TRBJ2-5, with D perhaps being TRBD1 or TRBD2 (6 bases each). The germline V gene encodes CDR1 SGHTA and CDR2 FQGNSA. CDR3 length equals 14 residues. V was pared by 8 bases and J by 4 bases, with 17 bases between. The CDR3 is CASGSEGGPETQYF. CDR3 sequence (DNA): TGTGCCAGCGGCTCGGAGGGGGGTCCAGAGACCCAGTACTTC.

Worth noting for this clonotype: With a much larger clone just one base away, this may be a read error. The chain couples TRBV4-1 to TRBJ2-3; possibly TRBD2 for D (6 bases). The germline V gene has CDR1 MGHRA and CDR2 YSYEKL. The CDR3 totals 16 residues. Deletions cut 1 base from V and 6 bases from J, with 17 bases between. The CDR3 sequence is CASSQVCGIGSDTQYF. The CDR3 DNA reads TGCGCCAGCAGCCAAGTGTGCGGGATTGGTTCCGATACGCAGTATTTT.

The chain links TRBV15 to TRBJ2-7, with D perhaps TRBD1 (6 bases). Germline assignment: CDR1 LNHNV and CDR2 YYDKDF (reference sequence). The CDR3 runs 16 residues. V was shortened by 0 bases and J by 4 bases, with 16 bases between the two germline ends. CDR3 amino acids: CATSRDFPDSDYEQYF. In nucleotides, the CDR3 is TGTGCCACCAGCAGAGATTTTCCGGACAGCGATTACGAGCAGTACTTC. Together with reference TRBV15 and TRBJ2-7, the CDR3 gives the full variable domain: DAMVIQNPRYQVTQFGKPVTLSCSQTLNHNVMYWYQQKSSQAPKLLFHYYDKDFNNEADTPDNFQSRRPNTSFCFLDIRSPGLGDTAMYLCATSRDFPDSDYEQYFGPGTRLTVT.

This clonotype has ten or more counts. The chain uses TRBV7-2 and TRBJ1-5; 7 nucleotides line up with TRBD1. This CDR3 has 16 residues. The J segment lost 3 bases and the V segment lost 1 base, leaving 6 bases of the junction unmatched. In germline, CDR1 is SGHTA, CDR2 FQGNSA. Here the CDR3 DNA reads TGTGCCAGCAGCTTAGATGTCGGGACAGTCAATCAGCCCCAGCATTTT. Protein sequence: CASSLDVGTVNQPQHF.